The 23 T cell receptor beta chains listed next were all sequenced from one sample in a study of beta chain features in type 1 diabetes. Expressed TCRB transcripts were sequenced because the entire RNA isolate underwent reverse transcription. The table came from immunoSEQ multiplex PCR; TCRdb's copy has only in-frame clones and leaves some out. The sample contains approximately 380,000 clones, roughly 15% of which appear only once. The sequencing input was naive CD4+ T cells from blood. The receptor set was obtained from a woman in her late teens or twenties in good health.

Only a few counts were recorded for this clone. V usage is TRBV15 and J usage is TRBJ1-3; the match to TRBD1 covers 7 bases. The CDR3 runs to 16 residues. The V gene's germline CDR1 is LNHNV and CDR2 YYDKDF (reference sequence). J was trimmed by 4 bases and V by 5 bases; bases with no gene match: 11. CDR3 sequence: CATSRKATGDGNTIYF. In nucleotides, the CDR3 is TGTGCCACCAGCCGTAAGGCTACAGGGGACGGAAACACCATATATTTT.

This sequence joins TRBV18 and TRBJ2-7; D might be TRBD2 (6 bases). This CDR3 spans 14 amino acids. The germline V and J ends were trimmed by 5 bases and 6 bases, with 17 bases remaining between them. The germline gives CDR1 KGHSH, CDR2 LQKENI. In DNA, the CDR3 is TGTGCCAGCTCATCGACGGGACTCTGGTCCGAGCAGTACTTC. Amino acids: CASSSTGLWSEQYF.

Only a few counts were recorded for this clone. This chain joins TRBV13 and TRBJ2-2; 14 nucleotides align to TRBD2. This CDR3 comprises 19 residues. V trimming: 4 bases; J trimming: 6 bases; junction bases outside the gene matches: 13. Germline CDR1 PRHDT, CDR2 FYEKMQ (reference sequence). CDR3 sequence (DNA): TGTGCCAGCAGCTCCCGCCGACTAGCGGGAGGGCCGTTCGCCGGGGAGCTGTTTTTT. Amino acids: CASSSRRLAGGPFAGELFF.

Of note for this clone: The sample contains more than one DNA sequence encoding this CDR3. The V and J genes are TRBV29-1 and TRBJ2-5; 11 bases agree with TRBD1. The CDR3 loop spans 13 amino acids. Germline loops: CDR1 SQVTM, CDR2 ANQGSEA. J gave up 2 bases and V 7 bases, and 3 bases lay outside the gene matches. CDR3 sequence (DNA): TGCAGCGCGGACAGGGGGCCACAAGAGACCCAGTACTTC. Protein product: CSADRGPQETQYF.

The rearrangement uses TRBV19 and TRBJ1-3; D gene uncertain. Germline V gene sequence: CDR1 LNHDA, CDR2 SQIVND (reference sequence). This CDR3 has 15 amino acids. With 0 bases removed from V and 0 bases from J, the gap between germline ends came to 6 bases. Here the CDR3 DNA reads TGTGCCAGTAGTATAGAACCGCGCTCTGGAAACACCATATATTTT. Protein product: CASSIEPRSGNTIYF.

V gene TRBV29-1 combines with J gene TRBJ2-5; 8 positions match TRBD1. CDR1 is SQVTM, CDR2 ANQGSEA, per germline. CDR3 length: 15 residues. The V and J ends lost 6 bases and 4 bases, in that order; junction bases with no gene match: 13. The CDR3 DNA reads TGCAGCGTCACCCCGAGGACAGGGCCGGGAGAGACCCAGTACTTC. Amino acids: CSVTPRTGPGETQYF.

The chain recombines TRBV7-9 with TRBJ2-7; TRBD2 agrees at 8 bases. Germline values: CDR1 SEHNR, CDR2 FQNEAQ (reference sequence). The length of the CDR3 is 15 residues. V lost 6 bases and J lost 0; bases outside the gene matches: 7. The CDR3 DNA sequence: TGTGCCAGCAGTTACTTAGCGGGAACCTCCTACGAGCAGTACTTC. As protein: CASSYLAGTSYEQYF. Full variable domain (missing parts from reference TRBV7-9 and TRBJ2-7): DTGVSQNPRHKITKRGQNVTFRCDPISEHNRLYWYRQTLGQGPEFLTYFQNEAQLEKSRLLSDRFSAERPKGSFSTLEIQRTEQGDSAMYLCASSYLAGTSYEQYFGPGTRLTVT.

This clone came up a few times. The chain carries TRBV27 and TRBJ2-1, with TRBD2 matching over 14 bases. V lost 5 bases and J lost 14; bases outside the gene matches: 5. The V gene's germline CDR1 is MNHEY and CDR2 SMNVEV (reference sequence). There are 13 residues in the CDR3. CDR3 amino acids: CASSPQTSGREFF. CDR3 nucleotide sequence: TGTGCCAGCAGTCCACAGACTAGCGGGAGGGAGTTCTTC.

This clone was recorded a few times. V and J are TRBV13 and TRBJ2-1; TRBD2 aligns across 8 bases. The CDR3 loop spans 14 amino acids. Germline V gene lookup returns CDR1 PRHDT and CDR2 FYEKMQ (reference sequence). The junction had 7 bases not matched to a gene; V was cut back by 5 bases and J by 7 bases. DNA for the CDR3: TGTGCCAGCAGCATAGTCCGCGGGAGGAATGAGCAGTTCTTC. This codes for CASSIVRGRNEQFF.

This clone has only a few counts. V and J are TRBV30 and TRBJ2-3; no definite D call. Trimming removed 3 bases at V and 8 bases at J, with 18 bases between. Germline assignment: CDR1 GTSNPN and CDR2 SVGIG (reference sequence). The CDR3 contains 14 residues. This chain's CDR3 is CAWRRPQSRGTQYF. CDR3 DNA: TGTGCCTGGAGAAGACCCCAAAGCAGAGGTACGCAGTATTTT. The full variable domain, its missing parts supplied by reference TRBV30 and TRBJ2-3, is SQTIHQWPATLVQPVGSPLSLECTVEGTSNPNLYWYRQAAGRGLQLLFYSVGIGQISSEVPQNLSASRPQDRQFILSSKKLLLSDSGFYLCAWRRPQSRGTQYFGPGTRLTVL.

This rearrangement joins TRBV30 to TRBJ1-1; D is unresolved. CDR3 length equals 12 residues. Germline loops: CDR1 GTSNPN, CDR2 SVGIG (reference sequence). Trimming took off 4 bases at V and 1 base at J, with 7 bases between the two ends. CDR3 DNA: TGTGCCTGGACCACATGGAACACTGAAGCTTTCTTT. The encoded protein is CAWTTWNTEAFF.

CDR3 nucleotides: TGTGCCTGGAGTACTGGGGCTCACCAACAGGGAGATACGCAGTATTTT. Protein product: CAWSTGAHQQGDTQYF. The chain is built from TRBV30 and TRBJ2-3; maybe TRBD1 (6 bases). Germline V gene data show CDR1 as GTSNPN and CDR2 as SVGIG (reference sequence). The CDR3 spans 16 residues. V was cut by 2 bases and J by 5 bases, with 20 bases left in between.

The rearrangement links TRBV4-1 to TRBJ2-1; TRBD2 is a possible D gene (6 bases). Trimming took off 4 bases at V and 0 bases at J, with 13 bases between the two ends. The CDR3 contains 16 residues. Germline V gene data show CDR1 as MGHRA and CDR2 as YSYEKL. DNA for the CDR3: TGCGCCAGCAGCCGGGCTCGACTAGACTCCTACAATGAGCAGTTCTTC. Translating it yields CASSRARLDSYNEQFF.

The sample holds a few counts of this clone. The chain has TRBV7-2 and TRBJ2-1; maybe TRBD2 (6 bases). The CDR3 covers 14 residues. Trimming removed 7 bases at V and 10 bases at J, with 20 bases between. From germline, CDR1 is SGHTA and CDR2 FQGNSA. DNA of the CDR3: TGTGCCAGCATCTGGGACTCCGGAACTGGAGAGCAGTTCTTC. Protein product: CASIWDSGTGEQFF. The complete variable domain, with remaining parts taken from reference TRBV7-2 and TRBJ2-1, reads GAGVSQSPSNKVTEKGKDVELRCDPISGHTALYWYRQSLGQGLEFLIYFQGNSAPDKSGLPSDRFSAERTGGSVSTLTIQRTQQEDSAVYLCASIWDSGTGEQFFGPGTRLTVL.

The chain is built from TRBV28 and TRBJ2-7; 7 nucleotides agree with TRBD1. The CDR3 has 16 amino acids. The ends lost 3 bases at V and 3 bases at J; junction bases unmatched: 11. Germline V lookup: CDR1 MDHEN, CDR2 SYDVKM. The CDR3 DNA reads TGTGCCAGCAGTTTTCCCCGGGGACAGCCCGACTACGAGCAGTACTTC. It is translated as CASSFPRGQPDYEQYF.

There are a few counts of this clone. The rearrangement joins TRBV19 to TRBJ2-7; 13 nucleotides match TRBD2. Looked up from germline, CDR1 is LNHDA and CDR2 is SQIVND (reference sequence). J gave up 6 bases and V 8 bases, and 4 bases lay outside the gene matches. The CDR3 runs to 13 residues. The CDR3: CASAGTSGTEQYF. CDR3 DNA sequence: TGTGCCAGTGCCGGGACTAGCGGGACCGAGCAGTACTTC.

The chain links TRBV21-1 to TRBJ2-2; the D segment call TRBD2 is taken from the table without a DNA check. TRBV21-1 is reported as a pseudogene. This CDR3 spans 22 amino acids. Here the CDR3 DNA reads TGTGCCAGCAGAGGCCTTGAATTCCCAGTGCAGACGGGAGTTTGGAGAACCGGGGAGCTGTTTTTT. Its translation is CASRGLEFPVQTGVWRTGELFF.

This clone has a handful of counts. The CDR3 sequence: CASSYRANTGELFF. CDR3 DNA sequence: TGTGCCAGCAGTTATCGGGCGAACACCGGGGAGCTGTTTTTT. The chain couples TRBV6-5 to TRBJ2-2; D gene uncertain. The V end lost 3 bases, the J end lost 0 bases, and 5 bases lay between the germline ends. This CDR3 is built from 14 residues. CDR1 is MNHEY, CDR2 SVGAGI, per germline.

This clone was seen a few times. This rearrangement joins TRBV2 to TRBJ2-3, with 10 nucleotides matching TRBD2. The CDR3 is made up of 13 amino acids. Germline lookup yields CDR1 SNHLY and CDR2 FYNNEI. V shed 10 bases, J shed 2 bases, and the junction held 3 bases outside the gene matches. The CDR3 region has the DNA TGTGCCAAAACTAGCGGGGACACAGATACGCAGTATTTT. Amino acid sequence: CAKTSGDTDTQYF.

This chain links TRBV29-1 with TRBJ2-1, with TRBD2 matching 10 bases. V was clipped by 8 bases and J by 0 bases; unmatched bases: 13. Germline V gene data show CDR1 as SQVTM and CDR2 as ANQGSEA. The CDR3 has 17 residues. Written as DNA, the CDR3 is TGCAGCTCCGCCCGGTGGACTAGCGGAAACTCCTACAATGAGCAGTTCTTC. As protein: CSSARWTSGNSYNEQFF.

This clone was seen more than once but under ten times. The rearrangement links TRBV7-9 to TRBJ2-3, with 7 bases lining up with TRBD1. The CDR3 totals 17 residues. V trimming: 2 bases; J trimming: 2 bases; junction bases outside the gene matches: 10. In germline, CDR1 is SEHNR, CDR2 FQNEAQ (reference sequence). CDR3 in amino acids: CASSLPPTGVVTDTQYF. The CDR3 region has the DNA TGTGCCAGCAGCTTACCCCCTACAGGGGTGGTCACAGATACGCAGTATTTT.

This clone was picked up a small number of times. The V gene is TRBV28, the J gene TRBJ2-3, with 8 bases that match TRBD2. Germline assignment: CDR1 MDHEN and CDR2 SYDVKM. After removal of 2 bases from V and 1 base from J, the junction contained 2 bases not matched to a gene. This CDR3 comprises 15 residues. The CDR3 protein is CASSLAGGGTDTQYF. The CDR3, as DNA: TGTGCCAGCAGTTTAGCGGGAGGCGGCACAGATACGCAGTATTTT.

This clone has more than one count but fewer than ten. The rearrangement links TRBV11-2 to TRBJ2-3; TRBD1 matches at 7 bases. V shed 5 bases and J 8 bases; nucleotides not matched to a gene: 10. Germline V lookup: CDR1 SGHAT, CDR2 FQNNGV. The CDR3 sequence is 14 residues long. CDR3 nucleotide sequence: TGTGCCAGCAGCCCAGGGACAGCGAAGGGTACGCAGTATTTT. It translates to CASSPGTAKGTQYF.